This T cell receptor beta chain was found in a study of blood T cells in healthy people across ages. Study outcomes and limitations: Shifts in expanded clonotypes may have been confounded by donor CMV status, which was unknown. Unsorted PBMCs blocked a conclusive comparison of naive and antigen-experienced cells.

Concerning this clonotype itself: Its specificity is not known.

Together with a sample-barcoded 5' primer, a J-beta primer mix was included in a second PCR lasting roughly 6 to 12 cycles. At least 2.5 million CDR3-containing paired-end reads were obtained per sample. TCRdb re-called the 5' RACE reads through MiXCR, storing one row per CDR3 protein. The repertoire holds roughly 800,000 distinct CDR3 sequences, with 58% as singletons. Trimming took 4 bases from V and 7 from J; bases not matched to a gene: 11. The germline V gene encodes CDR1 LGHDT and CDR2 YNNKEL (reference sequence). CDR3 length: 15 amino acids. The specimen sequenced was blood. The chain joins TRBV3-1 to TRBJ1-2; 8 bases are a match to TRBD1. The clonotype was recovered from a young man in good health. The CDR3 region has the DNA TGTGCCAGCAGCCTGGGACAGGCCCACAAGGGTGGCTACACCTTC. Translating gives CASSLGQAHKGGYTF. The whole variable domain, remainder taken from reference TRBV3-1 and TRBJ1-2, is DTAVSQTPKYLVTQMGNDKSIKCEQNLGHDTMYWYKQDSKKFLKIMFSYNNKELIINETVPNRFSPKSPDKAHLNLHINSLELGDSAVYFCASSLGQAHKGGYTFGSGTRLTVV.